One T cell receptor (beta chain) is described in this entry. This sample was taken from a study of cytomegalovirus exposure and HLA in healthy donors. The study ran its PCR with 60 Vbeta and 13 Jbeta primers. TCRdb keeps only in-frame clones here, not all; method: immunoSEQ multiplex PCR. Here the sample spans about 140,000 clones, 70% to 85% being singletons. With 2 bases clipped from V and 5 bases from J, the junction kept 3 bases outside the gene matches. The CDR3 totals 14 residues. Looked up from germline, CDR1 is MNHNY and CDR2 is SVGAGI (reference sequence). The J gene is TRBJ2-1, the V gene TRBV6-6; 7 bases are shared with TRBD1. Input material: PBMCs. The clonotype originates from an older woman in good health and CMV-seropositive. The CDR3 loop reads CASSYGTANNEQFF. The CDR3 DNA reads as TGTGCCAGCAGTTACGGGACAGCCAACAATGAGCAGTTCTTC.